A selection of T cell receptor beta chains follows, all from one sample in a study of cytomegalovirus exposure and HLA in healthy donors. Produced via immunoSEQ multiplex PCR; TCRdb's table is partial and in-frame only. The table for this sample gives about 170,000 clones. Sequencing was performed on PBMCs. The receptors stem from a woman aged 55-70 years in good health and CMV-seronegative. Each CDR3 is given with its conserved first and last residue. Fields, in order: J gene, CDR3 length, V gene, D gene, CDR3 DNA, CDR3 protein. D genes are given only for firm matches.

J gene: TRBJ2-1; CDR3 length: 13; V gene: TRBV6-4; D gene: -; CDR3 DNA: TGTGCCAGCAGTGAACAGGGGAGGAATGAGCAGTTCTTC; CDR3 protein: CASSEQGRNEQFF
J gene: TRBJ2-1; CDR3 length: 15; V gene: TRBV9; D gene: TRBD2; CDR3 DNA: TGTGCCAGCAGCGTTAGCGGGGGGCTACACAATGAGCAGTTCTTC; CDR3 protein: CASSVSGGLHNEQFF
J gene: TRBJ2-6; CDR3 length: 18; V gene: TRBV7-9; D gene: TRBD1; CDR3 DNA: TGTGCCAGCAGCTTCTTGACAGGGCACCACTCTGGGGCCAACGTCCTGACTTTC; CDR3 protein: CASSFLTGHHSGANVLTF
J gene: TRBJ2-3; CDR3 length: 19; V gene: TRBV19; D gene: TRBD2; CDR3 DNA: TGTGCCAGTAGTAACTGGAAGACTAGCGGGAGGGCGGGGGCAGATACGCAGTATTTT; CDR3 protein: CASSNWKTSGRAGADTQYF
J gene: TRBJ1-1; CDR3 length: 14; V gene: TRBV16; D gene: -; CDR3 DNA: TGTGCCAGCAGCCAACTTTCGTCCCTGTCTGAAGCTTTCTTT; CDR3 protein: CASSQLSSLSEAFF
J gene: TRBJ2-2; CDR3 length: 12; V gene: TRBV6-5; D gene: -; CDR3 DNA: TGTGCCAGCTGGCTAGGCACCGGGGAGCTGTTTTTT; CDR3 protein: CASWLGTGELFF
J gene: TRBJ2-3; CDR3 length: 14; V gene: TRBV10-3; D gene: -; CDR3 DNA: TGTGCCATCAGTATCAGGGAAGCCACAGATACGCAGTATTTT; CDR3 protein: CAISIREATDTQYF
J gene: TRBJ2-2; CDR3 length: 15; V gene: TRBV5-1; D gene: -; CDR3 DNA: TGCGCCAGCTGCCGGACACCCGCGAACACCGGGGAGCTGTTTTTT; CDR3 protein: CASCRTPANTGELFF
J gene: TRBJ2-6; CDR3 length: 15; V gene: TRBV27; D gene: -; CDR3 DNA: TGTGCCAGCAGTTTGAGGGGGACTGGGGCCAACGTCCTGACTTTC; CDR3 protein: CASSLRGTGANVLTF
J gene: TRBJ1-2; CDR3 length: 14; V gene: TRBV29-1; D gene: -; CDR3 DNA: TGCAGCGTTGATTCTCCTAGCCAGTTCTATGGCTACACCTTC; CDR3 protein: CSVDSPSQFYGYTF
J gene: TRBJ2-3; CDR3 length: 17; V gene: TRBV4-1; D gene: TRBD1; CDR3 DNA: TGCGCCAGCAGCCATGGACCGGGACAGGGGGTCACAGATACGCAGTATTTT; CDR3 protein: CASSHGPGQGVTDTQYF
J gene: TRBJ2-3; CDR3 length: 12; V gene: TRBV5-1; D gene: -; CDR3 DNA: TGCGCCAGCAGCTTGGGAGCAGATACGCAGTATTTT; CDR3 protein: CASSLGADTQYF
J gene: TRBJ1-1; CDR3 length: 13; V gene: TRBV9; D gene: -; CDR3 DNA: TGTGCCAGCAGCGCCACAGGTCTCACTGAAGCTTTCTTT; CDR3 protein: CASSATGLTEAFF
J gene: TRBJ1-2; CDR3 length: 15; V gene: TRBV27; D gene: TRBD1; CDR3 DNA: TGTGCCAGCAGATCGATTGGACAGGGGGGCTATGGCTACACCTTC; CDR3 protein: CASRSIGQGGYGYTF
J gene: TRBJ1-2; CDR3 length: 16; V gene: TRBV5-5; D gene: -; CDR3 DNA: TGTGCCAGCAGCTTGCTTGCAGGCCCCTCGCTCTATGGCTACACCTTC; CDR3 protein: CASSLLAGPSLYGYTF
J gene: TRBJ2-1; CDR3 length: 16; V gene: TRBV7-6; D gene: TRBD2; CDR3 DNA: TGTGCCAGCAGCTTAGGTGTAGCGGGAGGCTACAATGAGCAGTTCTTC; CDR3 protein: CASSLGVAGGYNEQFF
J gene: TRBJ2-2; CDR3 length: 15; V gene: TRBV5-1; D gene: -; CDR3 DNA: TGCGCCAGCAGCTTGGGCAGGGTGAACACCGGGGAGCTGTTTTTT; CDR3 protein: CASSLGRVNTGELFF
J gene: TRBJ2-7; CDR3 length: 14; V gene: TRBV7-9; D gene: -; CDR3 DNA: TGTGCCAGCAGCCGGGGCGACAGGTCCTACGAGCAGTACTTC; CDR3 protein: CASSRGDRSYEQYF
J gene: TRBJ1-2; CDR3 length: 14; V gene: TRBV6-4; D gene: -; CDR3 DNA: TGTGCCAGCAGTGACGAGGGGGACGAGGAGGGCTACACCTTC; CDR3 protein: CASSDEGDEEGYTF
J gene: TRBJ2-1; CDR3 length: 15; V gene: TRBV5-1; D gene: TRBD1; CDR3 DNA: TGCGCCAGCAGCTCCGGACAGGGTTCCTACAATGAGCAGTTCTTC; CDR3 protein: CASSSGQGSYNEQFF
J gene: TRBJ2-3; CDR3 length: 16; V gene: TRBV19; D gene: -; CDR3 DNA: TGTGCCAGTAGTATTTACGTGGGCGGGGCCACAGATACGCAGTATTTT; CDR3 protein: CASSIYVGGATDTQYF
J gene: TRBJ2-5; CDR3 length: 15; V gene: TRBV7-6; D gene: -; CDR3 DNA: TGTGCCAGCAGCTCCACAGGGGGAGGGGGTGAGACCCAGTACTTC; CDR3 protein: CASSSTGGGGETQYF
J gene: TRBJ2-7; CDR3 length: 15; V gene: TRBV18; D gene: TRBD1; CDR3 DNA: TGTGCCAGCTCACGGGGACAGGGCGTAATCTACGAGCAGTACTTC; CDR3 protein: CASSRGQGVIYEQYF
J gene: TRBJ1-6; CDR3 length: 15; V gene: TRBV25-1; D gene: -; CDR3 DNA: TGTGCCAGCGGTGAACAGTATCCCTATAATTCACCCCTCCACTTT; CDR3 protein: CASGEQYPYNSPLHF
J gene: TRBJ2-1; CDR3 length: 13; V gene: TRBV6-1; D gene: TRBD2; CDR3 DNA: TGTGCCAGCACTAGCGGGGCTTACAATGAGCAGTTCTTC; CDR3 protein: CASTSGAYNEQFF
J gene: TRBJ2-5; CDR3 length: 16; V gene: TRBV25-1; D gene: TRBD2; CDR3 DNA: TGTGCCAGCAGTGAATATAGCGGGAGGGCCGCGGAGACCCAGTACTTC; CDR3 protein: CASSEYSGRAAETQYF
J gene: TRBJ2-7; CDR3 length: 13; V gene: TRBV29-1; D gene: TRBD2; CDR3 DNA: TGCAGCGTTCCGGCGGGGGGGGCCTACGAGCAGTACTTC; CDR3 protein: CSVPAGGAYEQYF
J gene: TRBJ2-7; CDR3 length: 16; V gene: TRBV29-1; D gene: TRBD2; CDR3 DNA: TGCAGCGTCGTGGGCACAACTAGCGGGAGACAATACGAGCAGTACTTC; CDR3 protein: CSVVGTTSGRQYEQYF
J gene: TRBJ2-5; CDR3 length: 14; V gene: TRBV7-3; D gene: -; CDR3 DNA: TGTGCCAGCAGCTTAGAAGCAGGGAGGGAGACCCAGTACTTC; CDR3 protein: CASSLEAGRETQYF
J gene: TRBJ2-1; CDR3 length: 18; V gene: TRBV5-1; D gene: TRBD2; CDR3 DNA: TGCGCCAGCAGCTCGGAGGTTAGCGGGGGGCGGTCCTACAATGAGCAGTTCTTC; CDR3 protein: CASSSEVSGGRSYNEQFF
J gene: TRBJ2-5; CDR3 length: 14; V gene: TRBV5-4; D gene: -; CDR3 DNA: TGTGCCAGCAGCGACGGGTCTCTGAAAGAGACCCAGTACTTC; CDR3 protein: CASSDGSLKETQYF
J gene: TRBJ2-7; CDR3 length: 15; V gene: TRBV7-9; D gene: -; CDR3 DNA: TGTGCCAGCAGCTTATTGACAGGAAACTCCTACGAGCAGTACTTC; CDR3 protein: CASSLLTGNSYEQYF
J gene: TRBJ2-2; CDR3 length: 15; V gene: TRBV5-1; D gene: TRBD1; CDR3 DNA: TGCGCCAGCAGGAAGGACAGGGCCAACACCGGGGAGCTGTTTTTT; CDR3 protein: CASRKDRANTGELFF
J gene: TRBJ1-6; CDR3 length: 15; V gene: TRBV5-6; D gene: TRBD1; CDR3 DNA: TGTGCCAGCAGCTTGTTGGACAGGGTGAATTCACCCCTCCACTTT; CDR3 protein: CASSLLDRVNSPLHF
J gene: TRBJ2-2; CDR3 length: 18; V gene: TRBV12-5; D gene: -; CDR3 DNA: TGTGCTAGTGGTTTGCCAGGCGGGCGGGCGCCAAACACCGGGGAGCTGTTTTTT; CDR3 protein: CASGLPGGRAPNTGELFF